This T cell receptor (beta chain) came from a study of a mutant IDH1 vaccine in newly diagnosed glioma. Overall study: Treated patients had a mean age of 40.4 years and a 62.5% male, roughly 40% female split. Before enrollment, the patients had been treated with radiotherapy alone, temozolomide alone, or both together. Most of them had received both.

Sequenced by immunoSEQ multiplex PCR; TCRdb stores in-frame clones only, minus some. The sample lists approximately 37,000 clones, about 75% seen once, with 5% to 6% in the top ten. Time point of the sample: week 23, last vaccination. With topical imiquimod, each dose of the vaccine consisted of 300 ug of mutant IDH1 20-mer peptide. As concerns this clone: Its antigen is not known.

The CDR3 length is 12 residues. Deletions cut 11 bases from V and 8 bases from J, with 18 bases between. Germline CDR1 is WSHSY and CDR2 is SAAADI. The source of this sequence is a man aged 45 to 65 with glioma. The sample in question was PBMCs, obtained from a glioma patient whose treatment included an IDH1 peptide vaccine. The chain has TRBV10-2 and TRBJ1-2, with a possible D match to TRBD1 (6 bases). In nucleotides, the CDR3 is TGCGCCGGGTCGCCCACAGGGAACGGCTACACCTTC. Translated, it gives CAGSPTGNGYTF.